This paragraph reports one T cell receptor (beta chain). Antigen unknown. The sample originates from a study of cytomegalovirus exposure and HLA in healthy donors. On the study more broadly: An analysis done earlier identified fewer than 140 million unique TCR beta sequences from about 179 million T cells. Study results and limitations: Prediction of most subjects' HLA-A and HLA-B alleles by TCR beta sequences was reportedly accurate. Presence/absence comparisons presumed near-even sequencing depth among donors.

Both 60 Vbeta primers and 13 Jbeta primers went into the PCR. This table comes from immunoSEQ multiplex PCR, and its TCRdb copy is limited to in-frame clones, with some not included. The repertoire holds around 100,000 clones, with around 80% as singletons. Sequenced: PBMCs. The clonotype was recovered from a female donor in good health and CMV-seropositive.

The CDR3 spells CASSLGQVVNEKLFF. CDR3 sequence (DNA): TGTGCCAGCAGTTTAGGACAGGTCGTTAATGAAAAACTGTTTTTT. The gene calls are TRBV27 and TRBJ1-4; 7 bases fit TRBD1. Germline V gives CDR1 MNHEY, CDR2 SMNVEV (reference sequence). CDR3 size: 15 residues. Trimming took 2 bases from V and 4 from J; bases not matched to a gene: 4.